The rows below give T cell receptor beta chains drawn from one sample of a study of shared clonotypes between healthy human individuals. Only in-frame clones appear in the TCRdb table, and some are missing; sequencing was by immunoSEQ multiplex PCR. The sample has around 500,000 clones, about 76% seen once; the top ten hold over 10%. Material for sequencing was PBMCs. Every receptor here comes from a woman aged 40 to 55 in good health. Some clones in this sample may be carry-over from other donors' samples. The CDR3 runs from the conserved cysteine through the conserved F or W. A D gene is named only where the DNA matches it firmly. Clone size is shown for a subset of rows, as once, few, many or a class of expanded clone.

CDR3nt: TGCGCCAGCAGCCACCATGCCGACAAGAACACCGGGGAGCTGTTTTTT
CDR3aa: CASSHHADKNTGELFF
v_gene: TRBV5-1
j_gene: TRBJ2-2
abundance: NA
d_gene: NA

CDR3nt: TGTGCCAGCAGTTCAGGGGACAGCCTCTCCTACGAGCAGTACTTC
CDR3aa: CASSSGDSLSYEQYF
v_gene: TRBV28
j_gene: TRBJ2-7
abundance: NA
d_gene: TRBD1

CDR3nt: TGTGCCAGCAGCCAAGATGGACTAGTCACCGGGGAGCTGTTTTTT
CDR3aa: CASSQDGLVTGELFF
v_gene: TRBV4-2
j_gene: TRBJ2-2
abundance: NA
d_gene: TRBD2

CDR3nt: TGTGCCAGCAGCGTAGGGGTCGGGACTAGCGGGAGGAATGAGCAGTTCTTC
CDR3aa: CASSVGVGTSGRNEQFF
v_gene: TRBV9
j_gene: TRBJ2-1
abundance: NA
d_gene: TRBD2

CDR3nt: TGTGCCAGCAGCTTCACTAGCGGGAGGGTTGGAGATACGCAGTATTTT
CDR3aa: CASSFTSGRVGDTQYF
v_gene: TRBV28
j_gene: TRBJ2-3
abundance: few
d_gene: TRBD2

CDR3nt: TGTGCCAGCAGCAAACGCGGGAGTACGGCAGATACGCAGTATTTT
CDR3aa: CASSKRGSTADTQYF
v_gene: TRBV21-1
j_gene: TRBJ2-3
abundance: NA
d_gene: NA

CDR3nt: TGTGCCAGCAGCTTAGTGGGTAGCGGGAGATACAATGAGCAGTTCTTC
CDR3aa: CASSLVGSGRYNEQFF
v_gene: TRBV11-2
j_gene: TRBJ2-1
abundance: NA
d_gene: TRBD2

CDR3nt: TGTGCCTGGACCAGTTGGGGGCAGGCCAGCTCCTACGAGCAGTACTTC
CDR3aa: CAWTSWGQASSYEQYF
v_gene: TRBV30
j_gene: TRBJ2-7
abundance: NA
d_gene: NA

CDR3nt: TGCGCCAGCAGCCAAGTTCCCAGAGAGACCCAGTACTTC
CDR3aa: CASSQVPRETQYF
v_gene: TRBV4-3
j_gene: TRBJ2-5
abundance: once
d_gene: NA

CDR3nt: TGTGCCAGCAGCCTACGACTAGCTTACAATGAGCAGTTCTTC
CDR3aa: CASSLRLAYNEQFF
v_gene: TRBV7-2
j_gene: TRBJ2-1
abundance: NA
d_gene: TRBD2

CDR3nt: TGTGCCAGCAGTTTAGCCAGCTCCTACAATGAGCAGTTCTTC
CDR3aa: CASSLASSYNEQFF
v_gene: TRBV27
j_gene: TRBJ2-1
abundance: NA
d_gene: NA

CDR3nt: TGCGCCAGCAGTGAGCGGGGGGGGACAGGCACAGATACGCAGTATTTT
CDR3aa: CASSERGGTGTDTQYF
v_gene: TRBV10-2
j_gene: TRBJ2-3
abundance: NA
d_gene: NA

CDR3nt: TGTGCCAGCAGCTTAGCGCCCAGGGGCAGGGGCGAGCAGTACTTC
CDR3aa: CASSLAPRGRGEQYF
v_gene: TRBV7-9
j_gene: TRBJ2-7
abundance: NA
d_gene: NA

CDR3nt: TGTGCCAGCAGCCCAGGGACTAGCCGGCCCGATGAGCAGTTCTTC
CDR3aa: CASSPGTSRPDEQFF
v_gene: TRBV2
j_gene: TRBJ2-1
abundance: NA
d_gene: TRBD2

CDR3nt: TGTGCCAGCAGTCCTCCGGGACAAGAGACCCAGTACTTC
CDR3aa: CASSPPGQETQYF
v_gene: TRBV6-5
j_gene: TRBJ2-5
abundance: many
d_gene: NA

CDR3nt: TGTGCCAGCAGCTACCCGGACAGGGCCTATGGCTACACCTTC
CDR3aa: CASSYPDRAYGYTF
v_gene: TRBV7-8
j_gene: TRBJ1-2
abundance: NA
d_gene: TRBD1

CDR3nt: TGCAGCGCCAGGGGGTATCAAGAGACCCAGTACTTC
CDR3aa: CSARGYQETQYF
v_gene: TRBV29-1
j_gene: TRBJ2-5
abundance: NA
d_gene: TRBD1

CDR3nt: TGCAGCGTTGGGGTTAGCGGTTCATACAATGAGCAGTTCTTC
CDR3aa: CSVGVSGSYNEQFF
v_gene: TRBV29-1
j_gene: TRBJ2-1
abundance: NA
d_gene: NA

CDR3nt: TGTGCCAGCAGGACCTTTGGGAAGCAGTACTTC
CDR3aa: CASRTFGKQYF
v_gene: TRBV6-5
j_gene: TRBJ2-5
abundance: NA
d_gene: NA

CDR3nt: TGTGCCAGCAAAATCAGGGGAACACCGAATGAAAAACTGTTTTTT
CDR3aa: CASKIRGTPNEKLFF
v_gene: TRBV2
j_gene: TRBJ1-4
abundance: NA
d_gene: NA

CDR3nt: TGTGCCAGCAGTTTACGGGGTACGGGCGGGGAAAAACTGTTTTTT
CDR3aa: CASSLRGTGGEKLFF
v_gene: TRBV27
j_gene: TRBJ1-4
abundance: NA
d_gene: NA

CDR3nt: TGCGCCACCGGGCCGAATGACAGGGGGTTCACAGATACGCAGTATTTT
CDR3aa: CATGPNDRGFTDTQYF
v_gene: TRBV10-2
j_gene: TRBJ2-3
abundance: NA
d_gene: TRBD1

CDR3nt: TGCGCCAGCAGCCCCCAGGGGGCTGGCACTGAAGCTTTCTTT
CDR3aa: CASSPQGAGTEAFF
v_gene: TRBV5-1
j_gene: TRBJ1-1
abundance: once
d_gene: TRBD1

CDR3nt: TGTGCCACACAGGGCGTATACGAGCAGTACTTC
CDR3aa: CATQGVYEQYF
v_gene: TRBV6-1
j_gene: TRBJ2-7
abundance: NA
d_gene: NA

CDR3nt: TGTGCCAGCAGCCCCGGACAGGGGGCGAATTCACCCCTCCACTTT
CDR3aa: CASSPGQGANSPLHF
v_gene: TRBV11-2
j_gene: TRBJ1-6
abundance: NA
d_gene: TRBD1

CDR3nt: TGTGCCAGCAGCTTAGTAGGGACAGGGTTGTACGAGCAGTACTTC
CDR3aa: CASSLVGTGLYEQYF
v_gene: TRBV7-9
j_gene: TRBJ2-7
abundance: NA
d_gene: TRBD1

CDR3nt: TGTGCCAGCAGTTTAGGGAGTTGGGCTGAAGCTTTCTTT
CDR3aa: CASSLGSWAEAFF
v_gene: TRBV28
j_gene: TRBJ1-1
abundance: NA
d_gene: NA

CDR3nt: TGTGCCACCAGCCAAGGGGAAACGAACACCGGGGAGCTGTTTTTT
CDR3aa: CATSQGETNTGELFF
v_gene: TRBV15
j_gene: TRBJ2-2
abundance: NA
d_gene: NA

CDR3nt: TGTGCTAGCAGCTCGACCGTAACGAGCGAGCAGTACTTC
CDR3aa: CASSSTVTSEQYF
v_gene: TRBV7-7
j_gene: TRBJ2-7
abundance: NA
d_gene: NA

CDR3nt: TGTGCCTGGAGTTTGGGGCAGGACACTGAAGCTTTCTTT
CDR3aa: CAWSLGQDTEAFF
v_gene: TRBV30
j_gene: TRBJ1-1
abundance: NA
d_gene: NA

CDR3nt: TGTGCCAGCAGCTTAGGGCGGCTAGCTTCCTACGAGCAGTACTTC
CDR3aa: CASSLGRLASYEQYF
v_gene: TRBV7-8
j_gene: TRBJ2-7
abundance: NA
d_gene: NA

CDR3nt: TGTGCCAGCACACAGGGGGCTGGTCAGCCCCAGCATTTT
CDR3aa: CASTQGAGQPQHF
v_gene: TRBV6-5
j_gene: TRBJ1-5
abundance: NA
d_gene: TRBD1

CDR3nt: TGTGCCAGCAGCTTGACGGGAGTGAACACCGGGGAGCTGTTTTTT
CDR3aa: CASSLTGVNTGELFF
v_gene: TRBV5-6
j_gene: TRBJ2-2
abundance: NA
d_gene: NA

CDR3nt: TGTGCCAGCAGTGAAATCGGGACAAACCGCTACGAGCAGTACTTC
CDR3aa: CASSEIGTNRYEQYF
v_gene: TRBV2
j_gene: TRBJ2-7
abundance: NA
d_gene: NA

CDR3nt: TGTGCCAGCAGCGTAGGGGGATTAGGTGGAGATACGCAGTATTTT
CDR3aa: CASSVGGLGGDTQYF
v_gene: TRBV9
j_gene: TRBJ2-3
abundance: once
d_gene: NA

CDR3nt: TGTGCCAGCAGCCAAGAGGTCAACTCCTACGAGCAGTACTTC
CDR3aa: CASSQEVNSYEQYF
v_gene: TRBV14
j_gene: TRBJ2-7
abundance: NA
d_gene: NA

CDR3nt: TGTGCCAGCAGTTACGGGACAGAGGGCTACGAGCAGTACTTC
CDR3aa: CASSYGTEGYEQYF
v_gene: TRBV6-5
j_gene: TRBJ2-7
abundance: NA
d_gene: TRBD1

CDR3nt: TGTGCCAGCAGCCGACCCCGGACAGGAAGGACAACTAATGAAAAACTGTTTTTT
CDR3aa: CASSRPRTGRTTNEKLFF
v_gene: TRBV7-9
j_gene: TRBJ1-4
abundance: NA
d_gene: TRBD1

CDR3nt: TGTGCCACAACCCTTGAAACTGGGGAGCAGTTCTTC
CDR3aa: CATTLETGEQFF
v_gene: TRBV6-1
j_gene: TRBJ2-1
abundance: NA
d_gene: NA

CDR3nt: TGTGCCAGCAGCCATAGCTTAGGGACAACGAACACCGGGGAGCTGTTTTTT
CDR3aa: CASSHSLGTTNTGELFF
v_gene: TRBV14
j_gene: TRBJ2-2
abundance: many
d_gene: NA

CDR3nt: TGCGCCAGCAGCTCCCCCACGGCCGCCGTTTACGAGCAGTACTTC
CDR3aa: CASSSPTAAVYEQYF
v_gene: TRBV5-1
j_gene: TRBJ2-7
abundance: NA
d_gene: NA

CDR3nt: TGTGCCAGCAGTTCCGGACTAGCCCTCTACGAGCAGTACTTC
CDR3aa: CASSSGLALYEQYF
v_gene: TRBV28
j_gene: TRBJ2-7
abundance: once
d_gene: TRBD2

CDR3nt: TGTGCCAGCAGCTTAGGTTCCAGGTTGAATGAGCAGTTCTTC
CDR3aa: CASSLGSRLNEQFF
v_gene: TRBV11-2
j_gene: TRBJ2-1
abundance: NA
d_gene: NA

CDR3nt: TGCAGCGCAGGGGGACTATACACCGGGGAGCTGTTTTTT
CDR3aa: CSAGGLYTGELFF
v_gene: TRBV29-1
j_gene: TRBJ2-2
abundance: NA
d_gene: NA

CDR3nt: TGTGCCAGCAGTTTAGATCTGGTAAAACCCCACTTT
CDR3aa: CASSLDLVKPHF
v_gene: TRBV28
j_gene: TRBJ1-6
abundance: NA
d_gene: NA

CDR3nt: TGTGCCAGCAGCTTTTCCGGTGAAGGGCGGGAGGCCGTTTGCTTC
CDR3aa: CASSFSGEGREAVCF
v_gene: TRBV13
j_gene: TRBJ2-7
abundance: NA
d_gene: TRBD2

CDR3nt: TGTGCCAGCAGTCCCTCACAGGGTTTAGGTCAGCCCCAGCATTTT
CDR3aa: CASSPSQGLGQPQHF
v_gene: TRBV27
j_gene: TRBJ1-5
abundance: NA
d_gene: NA

CDR3nt: TGTGCCAGTAGTCCCCGGGAGGGGCCCTACGAGCAGTACTTC
CDR3aa: CASSPREGPYEQYF
v_gene: TRBV19
j_gene: TRBJ2-7
abundance: NA
d_gene: TRBD2

CDR3nt: TGTGCCTGGAGTCCGGGACAGGGGTCAGATACGCAGTATTTT
CDR3aa: CAWSPGQGSDTQYF
v_gene: TRBV30
j_gene: TRBJ2-3
abundance: NA
d_gene: TRBD1

CDR3nt: TGCAGCGTTGAACAGGGGGCAGGCTATGGCTACACCTTC
CDR3aa: CSVEQGAGYGYTF
v_gene: TRBV29-1
j_gene: TRBJ1-2
abundance: NA
d_gene: TRBD1